The rows below give T cell receptor beta chains drawn from one sample of a study of identical twins. From the 5' RACE reads, TCRdb called clonotypes with MiXCR, one entry per CDR3 protein. The sample shows some 440,000 distinct CDR3 sequences, 24% of them seen only once. These data are also associated with another study on T cells expressing NK-cell markers.

Sample: CD4+ T cells sorted from blood. The receptors shown here come from a woman under 30 in good health. The CDR3 runs from the conserved cysteine through the conserved F or W. Each record gives: clone size, V gene, D gene, J gene, CDR3 protein, CDR3 DNA. A D gene is named only where the DNA matches it firmly. Clone size is not always given. Where it is, it says once, few, many or a class for expanded clones.

.,TRBV5-1,.,TRBJ2-5,CASSFTQKETQYF,TGCGCCAGCAGCTTTACCCAGAAAGAGACCCAGTACTTC
.,TRBV7-9,.,TRBJ2-2,CASSLMSTMTGELFF,TGTGCCAGCAGCTTAATGTCTACGATGACCGGGGAGCTGTTTTTT
.,TRBV20-1,.,TRBJ2-7,CSATLTGAVYEQYF,TGCAGTGCTACCCTTACCGGGGCCGTCTACGAGCAGTACTTC
.,TRBV10-2,.,TRBJ1-2,CASTGGGNRYTF,TGCGCCAGCACTGGGGGCGGAAATCGCTACACCTTC
few,TRBV14,TRBD2,TRBJ2-7,CASSQDWIGLAPTKQYF,TGTGCCAGCAGCCAAGATTGGATAGGACTAGCGCCAACCAAGCAGTACTTC
.,TRBV6-2/TRBV6-3,.,TRBJ2-3,CASTRTGTDTQYF,TGTGCCAGCACTCGGACAGGCACAGATACGCAGTATTTT
few,TRBV9,.,TRBJ2-3,CASSVRGSSTDTQYF,TGTGCCAGCAGCGTCAGGGGCTCTAGCACAGATACGCAGTATTTT
.,TRBV30,TRBD2,TRBJ2-7,CACPRSSGSEQYF,TGTGCCTGCCCGAGGTCTAGCGGATCGGAACAGTACTTC
once,TRBV19,TRBD1,TRBJ1-5,CASSPNPTGVKPQHF,TGTGCCAGTAGCCCGAACCCGACAGGGGTTAAGCCCCAGCATTTT
once,TRBV24-1,.,TRBJ2-3,CATSDPPSGTPPDTQYF,TGTGCCACCAGTGATCCGCCGTCAGGGACCCCTCCAGATACGCAGTATTTT
.,TRBV29-1,TRBD1,TRBJ2-3,CSYRGSTDTQYF,TGCTCCTACAGGGGGAGCACAGATACGCAGTATTTT
.,TRBV7-9,.,TRBJ1-1,CASSLGQGPEAFF,TGTGCCAGCAGCTTAGGTCAGGGACCTGAAGCTTTCTTT
few,TRBV21-1,.,TRBJ2-7,CASKDRYF,TGTGCCAGCAAGGACAGGTACTTC
.,TRBV20-1,TRBD1,TRBJ2-1,CSARVLRTGNNEQFF,TGCAGTGCTAGAGTACTCCGGACAGGAAACAATGAGCAGTTCTTC
.,TRBV29-1,.,TRBJ1-1,CSVSIVGGTEAFF,TGCAGCGTGTCTATTGTAGGAGGCACTGAAGCTTTCTTT
few,TRBV7-9,.,TRBJ2-4,CASSPGVSAKNIQYF,TGTGCCAGCAGCCCTGGTGTTTCGGCCAAAAACATTCAGTACTTC
.,TRBV6-2/TRBV6-3,TRBD2,TRBJ2-7,CASSQGSGLAVYEQYF,TGTGCCAGCAGCCAAGGATCCGGACTAGCGGTTTACGAGCAGTACTTC
once,TRBV12-3/TRBV12-4,.,TRBJ1-2,CASTEANNYGYTF,TGTGCCAGCACGGAAGCGAATAACTATGGCTACACCTTC
.,TRBV5-6,.,TRBJ1-1,CASSLAPAGVNTEAFF,TGTGCCAGCAGCTTGGCCCCCGCCGGGGTGAACACTGAAGCTTTCTTT
.,TRBV7-9,.,TRBJ2-5,CASNTWSSHRVETQYF,TGTGCCAGCAATACTTGGAGTTCGCACAGGGTCGAGACCCAGTACTTC
.,TRBV15,.,TRBJ2-3,CATSRTLGERGDTQYF,TGTGCCACCAGCAGAACGCTGGGGGAGAGAGGAGATACGCAGTATTTT
.,TRBV3-1,.,TRBJ2-7,CASSQEYNRPWEQYF,TGTGCCTCCAGCCAAGAATATAACAGGCCGTGGGAGCAGTACTTC
few,TRBV6-1,TRBD1,TRBJ2-2,CASSRQGAKAGELFF,TGTGCCAGCAGCCGTCAGGGGGCGAAGGCCGGGGAGCTGTTTTTT
.,TRBV10-3,.,TRBJ2-2,CAISIFALSNTGELFF,TGTGCCATCAGTATCTTTGCGTTATCGAACACCGGGGAGCTGTTTTTT
few,TRBV6-2/TRBV6-3,TRBD2,TRBJ2-1,CASIGDYYNEQFF,TGTGCCAGCATTGGGGACTACTACAATGAGCAGTTCTTC
few,TRBV12-3/TRBV12-4,TRBD1,TRBJ1-2,CASSYGTGGTYGYTF,TGTGCCAGCAGTTACGGGACAGGGGGTACCTATGGCTACACCTTC
.,TRBV15,.,TRBJ1-2,CATSRGQGYTF,TGTGCCACCAGCAGAGGGCAGGGCTACACCTTC
.,TRBV20-1,TRBD1,TRBJ2-3,CSASDLGQGIDTQYF,TGCAGTGCTAGTGACTTGGGACAGGGAATAGATACGCAGTATTTT
.,TRBV12-3/TRBV12-4,.,TRBJ1-2,CASRPTGRHYGYTF,TGTGCCAGCAGACCCACAGGGAGGCACTATGGCTACACCTTC
few,TRBV5-1,TRBD2,TRBJ2-3,CASSWGARGGASADTQYF,TGCGCCAGCAGCTGGGGGGCCCGCGGGGGGGCATCGGCAGATACGCAGTATTTT
.,TRBV6-2/TRBV6-3,.,TRBJ2-1,CASSPIWGSYNEQFF,TGTGCCAGCAGCCCCATCTGGGGTAGCTACAATGAGCAGTTCTTC
.,TRBV20-1,TRBD2,TRBJ2-1,CILAGPNNEQFF,TGCATCTTAGCGGGCCCGAACAATGAGCAGTTCTTC
.,TRBV6-2/TRBV6-3,.,TRBJ2-1,CASFDLRQADEQFF,TGTGCCAGCTTCGACCTGCGGCAAGCGGATGAGCAGTTCTTC
.,TRBV25-1,TRBD2,TRBJ2-3,CASTTGRGFGDTQYF,TGTGCCAGCACCACCGGGCGGGGGTTCGGAGATACGCAGTATTTT
few,TRBV5-1,.,TRBJ1-2,CASSLEGGAVNYGYTF,TGCGCCAGCAGCTTGGAGGGGGGGGCCGTAAACTATGGCTACACCTTC
.,TRBV9,.,TRBJ1-1,CASSVSGEATEAFF,TGTGCCAGCAGCGTATCGGGAGAGGCCACTGAAGCTTTCTTT
.,TRBV6-6,.,TRBJ2-1,CASSYQYPRDEQFF,TGTGCCAGCAGTTACCAATACCCCAGGGACGAGCAGTTCTTC
.,TRBV20-1,TRBD1,TRBJ2-7,CSIGQGMIYEQYF,TGCAGTATCGGACAGGGGATGATCTACGAGCAGTACTTC
many,TRBV11-2,.,TRBJ2-3,CASSSIRGDTQYF,TGTGCCAGCAGCTCGATACGGGGAGATACGCAGTATTTT
few,TRBV12-3/TRBV12-4,TRBD1,TRBJ2-2,CASSGAPGQVLTGELFF,TGTGCCAGCAGTGGGGCCCCGGGACAGGTCCTCACCGGGGAGCTGTTTTTT